One sample yielded the 14 T cell receptor beta chains listed below, sequenced in a study of human T cells and chemical hapten exposure. TCRdb passed the RACE reads through MiXCR, listing each CDR3 protein once. The sample contains under 300,000 distinct CDR3 sequences, about 8.1% of which appear only once. This sample's time point: pre-sensitization, week 0. Treatment given: therapeutic diphenylcyclopropenone sensitization with weekly scalp DPC. Sequenced here: whole blood, sampled in connection with sensitization to the hapten diphenylcyclopropenone (DPC). The receptors stem from a woman between 40 and 55 years old with alopecia areata. Some clones in this sample may be carry-over from other donors' samples.

In its sample, this clonotype was seen many times. The gene calls are TRBV13 and TRBJ2-7, with a weak D call TRBD2 (6 bases). Germline V gives CDR1 PRHDT, CDR2 FYEKMQ (reference sequence). The V end was cut by 5 bases, the J end by 2 bases, with 19 bases between. CDR3 length: 16 residues. CDR3 protein: CASSPPGGARPYEQYF. CDR3 bases: TGTGCCAGCAGCCCCCCAGGAGGGGCCCGGCCCTACGAGCAGTACTTC.

This clonotype was seen repeatedly, ten times or more. V and J are TRBV6-2 or TRBV6-3 and TRBJ2-1; D is uncertain. V was shortened by 4 bases and J by 0 bases, with 1 base between the two germline ends. CDR1 is MNHEY and CDR2 is SVGEGT in the germline V gene. The CDR3 extends over 12 amino acids. CDR3 in DNA: TGTGCCAGCAGTTTCTCCTACAATGAGCAGTTCTTC. This gives the protein CASSFSYNEQFF.

This clonotype was seen a few times. This rearrangement joins TRBV7-3 to TRBJ2-5; D is perhaps TRBD1 (6 bases). The V end was cut by 6 bases, the J end by 2 bases, with 16 bases between. CDR3 length: 15 amino acids. Germline lookup yields CDR1 SGHTA and CDR2 FQGTGA. Here the CDR3 DNA reads TGTGCCAGCAGTATTAACGGCAGGGGACAAGAGACCCAGTACTTC. Amino acid sequence: CASSINGRGQETQYF.

This clonotype showed up just a few times. The gene calls are TRBV6-2 or TRBV6-3 and TRBJ2-7; 9 bases line up with TRBD2. CDR1 and CDR2 from the germline V gene are MNHEY and SVGEGT. CDR3 length: 17 residues. V trimming: 4 bases; J trimming: 2 bases; junction bases outside the gene matches: 12. DNA of the CDR3: TGTGCCAGCAGTTTCTCGCGCGGACTAGCGAAAACCTACGAGCAGTACTTC. Protein product: CASSFSRGLAKTYEQYF.

This clonotype was recorded at least ten times. The chain links TRBV28 to TRBJ1-3, with D perhaps TRBD1 (5 bases). Trimming stripped 1 base from V and 4 bases from J, with 20 bases between. This CDR3 spans 18 amino acids. Germline V gene lookup returns CDR1 MDHEN and CDR2 SYDVKM. The CDR3: CASSLSGLGRAGGNTIYF. As DNA, the CDR3 is TGTGCCAGCAGTTTATCTGGACTGGGGCGGGCAGGGGGAAACACCATATATTTT.

This clonotype was detected a few times. This chain links TRBV5-6 with TRBJ2-7, with TRBD1 identical over 11 bases. Germline V lookup: CDR1 SGHDT, CDR2 YYEEEE. The CDR3 spans 14 residues. After removal of 6 bases from V and 6 bases from J, the junction contained 8 bases not matched to a gene. The DNA of the CDR3 is TGTGCCAGCACTTGGGGACAGGGGGTCTTCGAGCAGTACTTC. Its protein product is CASTWGQGVFEQYF.

This clonotype has just a few counts. V is TRBV12-3 or TRBV12-4 and J is TRBJ2-5, with TRBD2 matching 12 bases. This CDR3 comprises 16 residues. Trimming cost V 6 bases and J 5 bases; bases outside gene matches: 10. The CDR3 DNA sequence: TGTGCCAGCAGGCTGACTAGCGGGAGTCCCGGGGAGACCCAGTACTTC. It is translated as CASRLTSGSPGETQYF.

This chain links TRBV7-8 with TRBJ1-2; D possibly corresponds to TRBD1 (5 bases). The CDR3 loop spans 17 amino acids. In germline, CDR1 is SGHVS, CDR2 FQNEAQ. Trimming removed 1 base at V and 4 bases at J, with 19 bases between. CDR3 DNA: TGTGCCAGCAGCTTAGAAGGTGCCAAGACAGTCGGCTATGGCTACACCTTC. This encodes CASSLEGAKTVGYGYTF.

This clonotype showed up many times. V is TRBV5-1 and J is TRBJ2-1; D is unclear. V was shortened by 0 bases and J by 0 bases, with 10 bases between the two germline ends. The CDR3 is 16 residues long. Germline CDR1 is SGHRS and CDR2 is YFSETQ. The CDR3 sequence: CASSLAPSSSYNEQFF. In nucleotides, the CDR3 is TGCGCCAGCAGCTTGGCCCCCAGTAGCTCCTACAATGAGCAGTTCTTC. Variable domain in full (rest from reference TRBV5-1 and TRBJ2-1): KAGVTQTPRYLIKTRGQQVTLSCSPISGHRSVSWYQQTPGQGLQFLFEYFSETQRNKGNFPGRFSGRQFSNSRSEMNVSTLELGDSALYLCASSLAPSSSYNEQFFGPGTRLTVL.

This clonotype was observed at least ten times. The chain links TRBV7-2 to TRBJ1-1, with a possible D match to TRBD1 (5 bases). This CDR3 has 15 amino acids. V was trimmed by 2 bases and J by 1 base, leaving 11 bases between them. The V gene's germline CDR1 is SGHTA and CDR2 FQGNSA. Here the CDR3 DNA reads TGTGCCAGCAGCTTAATGGAAACAGGGAACACTGAAGCTTTCTTT. Translating it yields CASSLMETGNTEAFF. Using reference TRBV7-2 and TRBJ1-1 for the parts outside the CDR3, the full variable domain is GAGVSQSPSNKVTEKGKDVELRCDPISGHTALYWYRQSLGQGLEFLIYFQGNSAPDKSGLPSDRFSAERTGGSVSTLTIQRTQQEDSAVYLCASSLMETGNTEAFFGQGTRLTVV.

This clonotype was recorded a few times. The chain uses TRBV20-1 and TRBJ1-3; D is unresolved. The CDR3 has 14 residues. The V and J ends lost 1 base and 0 bases respectively, with 7 bases between them. Germline V gives CDR1 DFQATT, CDR2 SNEGSKA (reference sequence). CDR3 residues: CSARVASSGNTIYF. The CDR3 nucleotides are TGCAGTGCTAGAGTGGCTTCCTCTGGAAACACCATATATTTT.

V is TRBV2 and J is TRBJ2-3; no reliable D call. Trimming took off 5 bases at V and 6 bases at J, with 9 bases between the two ends. This CDR3 region has 12 residues. In germline, CDR1 is SNHLY, CDR2 FYNNEI. The DNA for the CDR3 is TGTGCCAGCAGTTACGCTAGGGATACGCAGTATTTT. Translation gives CASSYARDTQYF.

The chain employs TRBV20-1 and TRBJ2-4; the match to TRBD2 covers 8 bases. V dropped 7 bases and J dropped 0; count of bases not matched to a gene: 5. Germline CDR1 reads DFQATT; CDR2 reads SNEGSKA (reference sequence). The CDR3 has 14 amino acids. CDR3: CSVSSGLAKNIQYF. The CDR3 DNA reads TGCAGTGTCTCTAGCGGGTTAGCCAAAAACATTCAGTACTTC.

The sample holds a few counts of this clonotype. The rearrangement joins TRBV29-1 to TRBJ2-3; D possibly uses TRBD1 or TRBD2 (5 bases each). Germline CDR1 SQVTM, CDR2 ANQGSEA. The CDR3 extends over 12 amino acids. Deletions cut 7 bases from V and 4 bases from J, with 12 bases between. The CDR3 DNA follows: TGCAGCGCCGGGACCGAATCAGATACGCAGTATTTT. This gives the protein CSAGTESDTQYF.